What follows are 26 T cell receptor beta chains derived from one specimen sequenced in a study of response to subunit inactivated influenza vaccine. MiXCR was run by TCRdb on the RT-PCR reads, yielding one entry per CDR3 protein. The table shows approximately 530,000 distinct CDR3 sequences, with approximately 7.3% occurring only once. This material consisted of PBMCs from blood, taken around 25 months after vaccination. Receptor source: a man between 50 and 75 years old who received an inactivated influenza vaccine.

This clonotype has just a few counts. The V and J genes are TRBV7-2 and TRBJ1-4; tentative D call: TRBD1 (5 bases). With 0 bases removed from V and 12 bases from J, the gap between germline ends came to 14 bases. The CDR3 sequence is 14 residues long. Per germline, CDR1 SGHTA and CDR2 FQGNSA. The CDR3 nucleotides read TGTGCCAGCAGCTTAGCGGGGCCACCCGCGGAACTGTTTTTT. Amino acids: CASSLAGPPAELFF.

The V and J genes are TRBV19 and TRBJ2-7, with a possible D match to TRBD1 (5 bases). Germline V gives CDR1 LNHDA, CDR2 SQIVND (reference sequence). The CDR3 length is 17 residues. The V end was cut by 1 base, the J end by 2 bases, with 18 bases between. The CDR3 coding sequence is TGTGCCAGTAGTATAGGGGCCGATTCGGGCAGGGCCTACGAGCAGTACTTC. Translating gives CASSIGADSGRAYEQYF.

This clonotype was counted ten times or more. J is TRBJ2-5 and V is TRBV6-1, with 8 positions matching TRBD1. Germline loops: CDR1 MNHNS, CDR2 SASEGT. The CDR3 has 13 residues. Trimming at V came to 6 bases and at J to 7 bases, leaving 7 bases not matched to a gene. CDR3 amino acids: CASRTGQGGTQYF. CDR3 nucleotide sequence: TGTGCCAGCAGGACTGGACAGGGAGGGACCCAGTACTTC.

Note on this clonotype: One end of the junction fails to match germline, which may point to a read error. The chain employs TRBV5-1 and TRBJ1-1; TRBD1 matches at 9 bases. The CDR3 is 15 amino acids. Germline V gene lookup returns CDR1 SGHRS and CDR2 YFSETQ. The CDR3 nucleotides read TGCGCCAGCCGCTTTAGGACAGGGGCGGGCACTGAAGCTTTCTTT. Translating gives CASRFRTGAGTEAFF.

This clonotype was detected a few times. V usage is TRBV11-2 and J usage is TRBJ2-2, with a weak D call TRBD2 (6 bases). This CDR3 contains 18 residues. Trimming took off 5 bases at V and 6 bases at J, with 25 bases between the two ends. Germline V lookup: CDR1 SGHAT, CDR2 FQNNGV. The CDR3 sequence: CASSPGLARTTHAGELFF. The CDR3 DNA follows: TGTGCCAGCAGCCCGGGGCTAGCGAGAACGACGCACGCCGGGGAGCTGTTTTTT.

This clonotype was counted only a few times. In nucleotides, the CDR3 is TGCAGTGCTCGGAGGGGGGTGGGGGAGCAGTACTTC. Protein: CSARRGVGEQYF. This chain links TRBV20-1 with TRBJ2-7, with D possibly being TRBD1 or TRBD2 (6 bases each). The germline V gene encodes CDR1 DFQATT and CDR2 SNEGSKA (reference sequence). The CDR3 has 12 residues. The germline V and J ends were trimmed by 5 bases and 7 bases, with 15 bases remaining between them.

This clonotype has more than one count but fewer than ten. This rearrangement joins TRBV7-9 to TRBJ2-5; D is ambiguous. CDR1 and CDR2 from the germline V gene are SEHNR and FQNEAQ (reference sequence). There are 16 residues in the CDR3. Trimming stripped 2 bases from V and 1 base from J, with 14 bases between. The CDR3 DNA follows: TGTGCCAGCAGCTTAAGGGTGGTCAACCGCCAAGAGACCCAGTACTTC. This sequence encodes CASSLRVVNRQETQYF.

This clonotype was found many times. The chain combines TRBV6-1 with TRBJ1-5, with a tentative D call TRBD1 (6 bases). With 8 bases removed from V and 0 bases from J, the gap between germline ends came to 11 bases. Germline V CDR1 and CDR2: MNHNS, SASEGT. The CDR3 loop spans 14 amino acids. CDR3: CASGQGYSNQPQHF. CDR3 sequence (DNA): TGTGCCAGCGGCCAGGGGTATAGCAATCAGCCCCAGCATTTT.

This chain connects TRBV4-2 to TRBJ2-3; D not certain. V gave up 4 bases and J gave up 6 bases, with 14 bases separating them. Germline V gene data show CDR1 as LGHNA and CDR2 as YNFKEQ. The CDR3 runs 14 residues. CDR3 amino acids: CASSPPGEFDTQYF. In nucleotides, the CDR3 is TGTGCCAGCAGCCCCCCAGGAGAGTTTGATACGCAGTATTTT.

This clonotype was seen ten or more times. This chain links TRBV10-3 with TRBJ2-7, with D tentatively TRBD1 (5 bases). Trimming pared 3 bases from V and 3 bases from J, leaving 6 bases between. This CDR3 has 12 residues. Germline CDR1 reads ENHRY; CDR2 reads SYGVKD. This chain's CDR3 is CAISEQVYEQYF. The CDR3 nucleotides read TGTGCCATCAGTGAACAGGTCTACGAGCAGTACTTC.

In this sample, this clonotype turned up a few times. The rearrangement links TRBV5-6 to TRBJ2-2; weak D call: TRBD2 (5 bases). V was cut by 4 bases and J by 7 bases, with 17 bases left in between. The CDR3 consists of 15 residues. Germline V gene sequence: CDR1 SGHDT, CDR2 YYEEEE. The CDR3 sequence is CASSPAGKRGGELFF. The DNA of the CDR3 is TGTGCCAGCAGCCCCGCCGGGAAGCGCGGCGGGGAGCTGTTTTTT.

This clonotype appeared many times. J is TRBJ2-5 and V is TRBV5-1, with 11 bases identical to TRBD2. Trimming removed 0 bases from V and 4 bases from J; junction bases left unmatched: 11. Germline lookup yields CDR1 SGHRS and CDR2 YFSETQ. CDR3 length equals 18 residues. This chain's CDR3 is CASSLGQLAGGQGETQYF. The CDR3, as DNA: TGCGCCAGCAGCTTGGGACAGCTAGCGGGAGGACAGGGAGAGACCCAGTACTTC.

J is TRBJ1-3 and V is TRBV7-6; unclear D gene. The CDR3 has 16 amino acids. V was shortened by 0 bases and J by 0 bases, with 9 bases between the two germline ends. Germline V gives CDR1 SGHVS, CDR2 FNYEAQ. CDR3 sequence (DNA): TGTGCCAGCAGCTTAGCCGGGCTGCACTCTGGAAACACCATATATTTT. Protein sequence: CASSLAGLHSGNTIYF.

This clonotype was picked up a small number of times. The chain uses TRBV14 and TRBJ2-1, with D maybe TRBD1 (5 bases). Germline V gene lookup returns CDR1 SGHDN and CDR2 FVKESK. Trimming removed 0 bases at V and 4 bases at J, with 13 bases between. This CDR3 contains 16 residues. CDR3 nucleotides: TGTGCCAGCAGCCAAGATCTGGGCAGGGTTTACAATGAGCAGTTCTTC. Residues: CASSQDLGRVYNEQFF. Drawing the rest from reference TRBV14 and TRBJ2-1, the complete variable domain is EAGVTQFPSHSVIEKGQTVTLRCDPISGHDNLYWYRRVMGKEIKFLLHFVKESKQDESGMPNNRFLAERTGGTYSTLKVQPAELEDSGVYFCASSQDLGRVYNEQFFGPGTRLTVL.

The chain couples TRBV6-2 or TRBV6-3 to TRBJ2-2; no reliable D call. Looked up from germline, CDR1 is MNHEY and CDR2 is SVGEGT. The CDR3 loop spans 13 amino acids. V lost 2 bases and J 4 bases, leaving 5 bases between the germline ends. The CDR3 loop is CASSYVGTGELFF. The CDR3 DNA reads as TGTGCCAGCAGTTACGTAGGCACCGGGGAGCTGTTTTTT.

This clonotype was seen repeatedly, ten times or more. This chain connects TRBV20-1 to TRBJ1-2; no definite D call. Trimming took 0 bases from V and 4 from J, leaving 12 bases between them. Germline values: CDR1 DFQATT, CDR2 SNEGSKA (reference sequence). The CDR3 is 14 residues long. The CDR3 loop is CSARDSGRSYGYTF. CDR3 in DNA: TGCAGTGCTAGAGATAGCGGCAGGTCCTATGGCTACACCTTC.

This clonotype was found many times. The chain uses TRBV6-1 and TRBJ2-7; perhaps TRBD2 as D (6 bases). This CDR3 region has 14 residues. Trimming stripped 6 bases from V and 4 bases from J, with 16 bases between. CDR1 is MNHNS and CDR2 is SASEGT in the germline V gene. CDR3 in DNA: TGTGCCAGCAGGGACAATGGGGGGTCGTACGAGCAGTACTTC. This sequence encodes CASRDNGGSYEQYF.

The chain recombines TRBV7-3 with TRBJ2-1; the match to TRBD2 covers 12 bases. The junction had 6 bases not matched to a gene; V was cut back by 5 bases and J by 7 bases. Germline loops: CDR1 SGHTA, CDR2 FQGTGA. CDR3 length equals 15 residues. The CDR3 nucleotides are TGTGCCAGCAGCGTACTAGCGGGAGGAAGTAATGAGCAGTTCTTC. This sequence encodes CASSVLAGGSNEQFF.

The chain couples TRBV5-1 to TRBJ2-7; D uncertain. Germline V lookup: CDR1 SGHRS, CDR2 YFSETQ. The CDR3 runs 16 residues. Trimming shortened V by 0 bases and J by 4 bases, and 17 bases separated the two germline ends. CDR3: CASSLVQVTALYEQYF. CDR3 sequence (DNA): TGCGCCAGCAGCTTGGTGCAGGTCACGGCCCTATACGAGCAGTACTTC.

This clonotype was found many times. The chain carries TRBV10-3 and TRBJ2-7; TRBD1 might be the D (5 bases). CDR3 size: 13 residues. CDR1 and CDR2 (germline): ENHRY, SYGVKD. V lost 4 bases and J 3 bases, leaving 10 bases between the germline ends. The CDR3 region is CAISGARVYEQYF. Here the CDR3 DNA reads TGTGCCATCAGTGGGGCCAGGGTCTACGAGCAGTACTTC.

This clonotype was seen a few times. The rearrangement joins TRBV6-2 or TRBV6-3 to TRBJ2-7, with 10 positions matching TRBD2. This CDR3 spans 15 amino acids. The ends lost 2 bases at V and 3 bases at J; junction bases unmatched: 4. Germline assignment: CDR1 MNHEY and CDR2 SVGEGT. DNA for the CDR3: TGTGCCAGCAGTTACGTACTAGCGGGGTACTACGAGCAGTACTTC. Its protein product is CASSYVLAGYYEQYF.

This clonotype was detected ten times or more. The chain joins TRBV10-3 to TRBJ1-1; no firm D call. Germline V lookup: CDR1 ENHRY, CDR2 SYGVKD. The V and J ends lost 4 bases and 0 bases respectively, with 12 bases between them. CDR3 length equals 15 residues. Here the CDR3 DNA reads TGTGCCATCAGTGCCCGAGAAATCATGAACACTGAAGCTTTCTTT. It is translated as CAISAREIMNTEAFF.

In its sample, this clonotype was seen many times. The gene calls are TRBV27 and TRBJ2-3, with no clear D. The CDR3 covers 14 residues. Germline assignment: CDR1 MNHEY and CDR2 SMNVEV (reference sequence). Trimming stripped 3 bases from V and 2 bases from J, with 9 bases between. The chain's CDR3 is CASSFLHPTDTQYF. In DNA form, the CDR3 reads TGTGCCAGCAGTTTCCTACACCCCACAGATACGCAGTATTTT.

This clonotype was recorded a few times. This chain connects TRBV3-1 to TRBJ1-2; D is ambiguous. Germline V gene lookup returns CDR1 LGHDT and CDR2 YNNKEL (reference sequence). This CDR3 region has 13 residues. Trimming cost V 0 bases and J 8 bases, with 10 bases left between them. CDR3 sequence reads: CASSQDRTWGYTF. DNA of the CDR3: TGTGCCAGCAGCCAAGACCGGACGTGGGGCTACACCTTC.

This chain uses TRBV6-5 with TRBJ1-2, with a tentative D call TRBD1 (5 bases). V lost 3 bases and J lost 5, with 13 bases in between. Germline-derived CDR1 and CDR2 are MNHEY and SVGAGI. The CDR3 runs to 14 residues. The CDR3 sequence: CASSYDREEYGYTF. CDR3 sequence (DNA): TGTGCCAGCAGTTATGACAGAGAAGAGTATGGCTACACCTTC.

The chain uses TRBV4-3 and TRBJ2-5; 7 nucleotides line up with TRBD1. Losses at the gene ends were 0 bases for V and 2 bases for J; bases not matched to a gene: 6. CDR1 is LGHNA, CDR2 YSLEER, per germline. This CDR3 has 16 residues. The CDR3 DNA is TGCGCCAGCAGCCAAGATGACAGGGCCGCACAAGAGACCCAGTACTTC. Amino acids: CASSQDDRAAQETQYF.